This TCR beta chain was sequenced during a study of control samples from healthy donors and cancer patients. CDR3 length equals 11 residues. The V gene's germline CDR1 is LGHDT and CDR2 YNNKEL (reference sequence). V lost 1 base, J lost 2 bases, and 0 bases lay in between. The table lists this clone with a count of one. The table came from immunoSEQ multiplex PCR; TCRdb's copy has only in-frame clones and leaves some out. The table has approximately 140,000 clones, about 89% seen once. This sequence joins TRBV3-1 (or the pseudogene TRBV3-2) and TRBJ2-7; no clear D gene. This receptor was taken from a man aged 18 to 30 in good health. The specimen sequenced was blood. The CDR3 DNA follows: TGTGCCAGCAGCCAAGCCTACGAGCAGTACTTC. It specifies CASSQAYEQYF.